This TCR beta chain was sequenced during a study of T cell responses to AZD1222 COVID-19 vaccine. Study-level findings and limits: Nearly half of spike-specific TCRs reportedly target unmutated variant regions. White British people made up most donors, females outnumbered males, and clonal diversity was possibly underestimated. Two doses of AZD1222 preceded a rise in Spike-specific TCR breadth and depth. There were vaccine-associated CD4 TCRs across spike, dominant at 160-218 and 743-854.

Germline CDR1 reads SGHNT; CDR2 reads YENEEA. Trimming removed 5 bases from V and 6 bases from J, with 9 bases in between. This CDR3 is built from 12 residues. Of note for this clone: The antigen is undetermined.

Profiling relied on immunoSEQ multiplex PCR, and the TCRdb table lists in-frame clones only, not all of them. The sample has roughly 170,000 clones, roughly nine tenths seen once. Material: peripheral blood, obtained on day 0 of AZD1222 vaccination. The V and J genes are TRBV11-3 and TRBJ2-3; a weak D match, TRBD2 (7 bases). The receptor comes from an adult in good health. The CDR3 bases are TGTGCCAGCAGCCGGGGGGCGGATACGCAGTATTTT. It yields the protein CASSRGADTQYF.